This T cell receptor beta chain was found in a study of identical twins. TCRdb re-called the 5' RACE reads through MiXCR, storing one row per CDR3 protein. The sample contains just under 550,000 distinct CDR3 sequences, roughly 15% of which appear only once. Per the germline V gene, CDR1 is KGHSH and CDR2 is LQKENI. This CDR3 contains 14 residues. Trimming cost V 3 bases and J 5 bases, with 13 bases left between them. In this sample, this clonotype turned up a few times. These data also formed part of another study, on yellow fever vaccine responses in identical twins.

This chain uses TRBV18 with TRBJ1-1; D is possibly TRBD1 (5 bases). Sequenced material: CD4+ T cells sorted from blood. This TCR was sampled from a woman aged 18-29 years in good health. The CDR3 sequence: CASSPRGVRTEAFF. CDR3 bases: TGTGCCAGCTCACCTAGGGGTGTAAGGACTGAAGCTTTCTTT.